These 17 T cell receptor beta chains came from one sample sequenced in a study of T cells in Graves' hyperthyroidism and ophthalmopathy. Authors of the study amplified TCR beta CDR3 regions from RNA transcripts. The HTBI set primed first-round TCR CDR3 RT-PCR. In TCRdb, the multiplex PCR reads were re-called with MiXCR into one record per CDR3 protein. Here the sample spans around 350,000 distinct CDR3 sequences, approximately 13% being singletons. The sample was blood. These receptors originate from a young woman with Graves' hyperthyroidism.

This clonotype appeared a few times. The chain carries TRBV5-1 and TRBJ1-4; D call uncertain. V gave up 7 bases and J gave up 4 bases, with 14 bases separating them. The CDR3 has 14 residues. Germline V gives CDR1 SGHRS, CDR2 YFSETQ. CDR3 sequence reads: CASARIGLNEKLFF. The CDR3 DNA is TGCGCCAGCGCCCGGATAGGCCTTAATGAAAAACTGTTTTTT.

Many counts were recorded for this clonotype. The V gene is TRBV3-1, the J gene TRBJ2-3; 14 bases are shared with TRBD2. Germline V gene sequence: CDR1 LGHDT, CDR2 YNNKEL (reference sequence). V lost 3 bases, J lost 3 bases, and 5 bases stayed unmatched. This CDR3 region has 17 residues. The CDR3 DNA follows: TGTGCCAGCAGCCAGTTGACTAGCGGGAGGGGAACAGATACGCAGTATTTT. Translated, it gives CASSQLTSGRGTDTQYF.

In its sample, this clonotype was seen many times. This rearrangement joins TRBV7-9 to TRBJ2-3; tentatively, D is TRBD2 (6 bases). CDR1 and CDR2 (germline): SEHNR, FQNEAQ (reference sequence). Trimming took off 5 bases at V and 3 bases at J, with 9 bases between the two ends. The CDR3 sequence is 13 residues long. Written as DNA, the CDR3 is TGTGCCAGCAGCCAACGGGAGACAGATACGCAGTATTTT. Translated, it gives CASSQRETDTQYF.

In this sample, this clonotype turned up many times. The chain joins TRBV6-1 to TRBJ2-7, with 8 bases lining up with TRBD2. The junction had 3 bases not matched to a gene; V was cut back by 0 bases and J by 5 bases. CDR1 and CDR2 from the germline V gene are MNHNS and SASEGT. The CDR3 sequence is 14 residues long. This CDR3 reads CASSEAGLVDEQYF. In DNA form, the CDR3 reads TGTGCCAGCAGTGAAGCGGGACTAGTAGACGAGCAGTACTTC.

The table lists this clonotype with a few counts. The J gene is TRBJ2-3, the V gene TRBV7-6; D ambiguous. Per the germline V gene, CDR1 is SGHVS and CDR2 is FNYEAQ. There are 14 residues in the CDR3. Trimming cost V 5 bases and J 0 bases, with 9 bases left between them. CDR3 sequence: CASSRTASTDTQYF. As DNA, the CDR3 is TGTGCCAGCAGCCGGACGGCTAGCACAGATACGCAGTATTTT.

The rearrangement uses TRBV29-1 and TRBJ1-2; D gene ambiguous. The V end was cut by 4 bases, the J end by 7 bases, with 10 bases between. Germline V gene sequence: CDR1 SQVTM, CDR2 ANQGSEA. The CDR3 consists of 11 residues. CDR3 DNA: TGCAGCGTTGTCCGGCAATCTGGCTACACCTTC. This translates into CSVVRQSGYTF.

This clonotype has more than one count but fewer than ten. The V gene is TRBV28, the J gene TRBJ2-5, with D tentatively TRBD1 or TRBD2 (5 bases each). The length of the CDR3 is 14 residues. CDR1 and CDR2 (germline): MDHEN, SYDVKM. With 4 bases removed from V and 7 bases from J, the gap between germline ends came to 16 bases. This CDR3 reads CASSSADKRGTQYF. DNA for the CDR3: TGTGCCAGCAGTTCCGCCGACAAGAGGGGGACCCAGTACTTC.

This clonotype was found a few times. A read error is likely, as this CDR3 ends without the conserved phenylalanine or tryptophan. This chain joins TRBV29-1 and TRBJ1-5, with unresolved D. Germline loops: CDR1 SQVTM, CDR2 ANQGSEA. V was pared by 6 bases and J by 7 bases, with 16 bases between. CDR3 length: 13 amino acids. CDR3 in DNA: TGCAGCGTCCGAACGGGGAATCGCCAGCCCCAGCATCTT. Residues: CSVRTGNRQPQHL.

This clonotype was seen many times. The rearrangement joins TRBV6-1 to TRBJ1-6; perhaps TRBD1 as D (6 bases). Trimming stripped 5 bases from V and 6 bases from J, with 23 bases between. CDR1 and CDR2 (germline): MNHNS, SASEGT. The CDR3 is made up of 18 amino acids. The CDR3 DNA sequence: TGTGCCAGCAGTCGAGTTAGAAGCAGGACAGAAGTTAATTCACCCCTCCACTTT. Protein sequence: CASSRVRSRTEVNSPLHF.

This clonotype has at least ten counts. The CDR3 nucleotides are TGCGCCAGCAGCTTGAATCAGCCAGAGACCCAGTACTTC. It encodes CASSLNQPETQYF. V and J are TRBV5-1 and TRBJ2-5; D call uncertain. Germline loops: CDR1 SGHRS, CDR2 YFSETQ. Trimming stripped 1 base from V and 4 bases from J, with 8 bases between. The CDR3 is made up of 13 amino acids. Drawing the rest from reference TRBV5-1 and TRBJ2-5, the complete variable domain is KAGVTQTPRYLIKTRGQQVTLSCSPISGHRSVSWYQQTPGQGLQFLFEYFSETQRNKGNFPGRFSGRQFSNSRSEMNVSTLELGDSALYLCASSLNQPETQYFGPGTRLLVL.

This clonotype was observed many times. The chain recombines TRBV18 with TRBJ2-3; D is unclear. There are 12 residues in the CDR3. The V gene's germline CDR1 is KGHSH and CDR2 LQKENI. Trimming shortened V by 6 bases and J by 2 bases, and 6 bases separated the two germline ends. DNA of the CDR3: TGTGCCAGCTCTCGCCCCACAGATACGCAGTATTTT. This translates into CASSRPTDTQYF.

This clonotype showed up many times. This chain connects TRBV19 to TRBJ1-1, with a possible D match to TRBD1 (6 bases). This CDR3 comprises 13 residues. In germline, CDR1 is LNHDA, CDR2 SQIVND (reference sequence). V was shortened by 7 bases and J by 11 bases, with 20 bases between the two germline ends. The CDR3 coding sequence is TGTGCCAGTACCCCGGACAGTCAGGTGAAGGCTTTCTTT. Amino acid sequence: CASTPDSQVKAFF.

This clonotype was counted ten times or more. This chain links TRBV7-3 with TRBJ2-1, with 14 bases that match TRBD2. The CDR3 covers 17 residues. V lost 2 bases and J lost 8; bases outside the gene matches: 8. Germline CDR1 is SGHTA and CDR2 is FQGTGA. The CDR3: CASSLLPGTSGSYEQFF. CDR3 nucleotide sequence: TGTGCCAGCAGCTTACTCCCCGGGACTAGCGGGAGTTATGAGCAGTTCTTC. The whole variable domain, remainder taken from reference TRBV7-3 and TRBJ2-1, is GAGVSQTPSNKVTEKGKYVELRCDPISGHTALYWYRQSLGQGPEFLIYFQGTGAADDSGLPNDRFFAVRPEGSVSTLKIQRTERGDSAVYLCASSLLPGTSGSYEQFFGPGTRLTVL.

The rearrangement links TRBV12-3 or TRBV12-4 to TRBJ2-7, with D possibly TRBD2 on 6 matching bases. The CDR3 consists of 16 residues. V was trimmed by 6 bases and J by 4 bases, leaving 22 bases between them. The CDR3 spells CASRLRVGTEGYEQYF. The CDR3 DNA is TGTGCCAGCAGACTCAGGGTGGGGACTGAGGGGTACGAGCAGTACTTC.

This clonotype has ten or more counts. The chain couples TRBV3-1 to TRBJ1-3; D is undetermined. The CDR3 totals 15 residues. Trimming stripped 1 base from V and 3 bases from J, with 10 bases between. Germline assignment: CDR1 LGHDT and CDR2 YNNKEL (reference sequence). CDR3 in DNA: TGTGCCAGCAGCCAAGGTTGGACGGATGGAAACACCATATATTTT. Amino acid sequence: CASSQGWTDGNTIYF.

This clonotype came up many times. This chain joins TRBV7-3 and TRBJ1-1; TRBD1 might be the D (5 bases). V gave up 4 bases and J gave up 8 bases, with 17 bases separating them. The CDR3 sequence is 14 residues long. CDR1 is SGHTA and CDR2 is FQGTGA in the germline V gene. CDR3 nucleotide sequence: TGTGCCAGCAGCTCAGGAGGACACTTGGCCGAAGCTTTCTTT. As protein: CASSSGGHLAEAFF.

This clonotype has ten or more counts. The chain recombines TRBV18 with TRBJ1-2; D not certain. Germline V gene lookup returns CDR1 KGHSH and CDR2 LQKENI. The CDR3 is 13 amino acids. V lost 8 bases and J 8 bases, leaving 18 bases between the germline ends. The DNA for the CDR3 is TGTGCCAGCCCAAGTAGGGAGATGCGGGGCTACACCTTC. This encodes CASPSREMRGYTF.